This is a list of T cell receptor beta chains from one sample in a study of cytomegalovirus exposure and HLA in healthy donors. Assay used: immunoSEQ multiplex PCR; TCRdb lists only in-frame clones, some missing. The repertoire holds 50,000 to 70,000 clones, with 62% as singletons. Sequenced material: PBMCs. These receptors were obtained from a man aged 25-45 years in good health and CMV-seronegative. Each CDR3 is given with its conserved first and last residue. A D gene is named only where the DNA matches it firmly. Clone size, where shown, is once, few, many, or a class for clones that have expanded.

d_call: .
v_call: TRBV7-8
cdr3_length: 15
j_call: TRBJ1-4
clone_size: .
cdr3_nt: TGTGCCAGCAGCTCCTCCGACAGGAATAATGAAAAACTGTTTTTT
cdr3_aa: CASSSSDRNNEKLFF

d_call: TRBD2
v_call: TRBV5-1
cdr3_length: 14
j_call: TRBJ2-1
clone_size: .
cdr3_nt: TGCGCCAGCAGCTTGGCCGGGACTAACAATGAGCAGTTCTTC
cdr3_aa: CASSLAGTNNEQFF

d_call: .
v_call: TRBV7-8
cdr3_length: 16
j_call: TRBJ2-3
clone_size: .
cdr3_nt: TGTGCCAGCAGCTTGTCGGCTACTAGCCGGACAGATACGCAGTATTTT
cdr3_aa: CASSLSATSRTDTQYF

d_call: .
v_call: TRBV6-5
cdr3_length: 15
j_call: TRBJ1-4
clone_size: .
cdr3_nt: TGTGCCAGCAGGCCCGAAGGGGCGACTAATGAAAAACTGTTTTTT
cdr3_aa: CASRPEGATNEKLFF

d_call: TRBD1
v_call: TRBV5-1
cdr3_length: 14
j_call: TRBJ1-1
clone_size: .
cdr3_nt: TGCGCCAGCAGCCAACGGACAGGGGTGACTGAAGCTTTCTTT
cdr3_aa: CASSQRTGVTEAFF

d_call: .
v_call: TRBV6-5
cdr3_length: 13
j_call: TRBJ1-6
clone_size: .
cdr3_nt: TGTGCCAGCAGTAACCGCCAGGGACTCCCCCTCCACTTT
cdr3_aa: CASSNRQGLPLHF

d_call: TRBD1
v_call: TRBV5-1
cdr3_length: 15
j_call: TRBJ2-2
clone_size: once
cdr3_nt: TGCGCCAGCAGCCCGGGACAGGGGGGGCCCGGGGAGCTGTTTTTT
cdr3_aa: CASSPGQGGPGELFF

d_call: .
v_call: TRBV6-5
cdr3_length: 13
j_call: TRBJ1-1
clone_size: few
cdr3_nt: TGTGCCAGCAGTTACGCGGGCATATCTGAAGCTTTCTTT
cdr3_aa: CASSYAGISEAFF

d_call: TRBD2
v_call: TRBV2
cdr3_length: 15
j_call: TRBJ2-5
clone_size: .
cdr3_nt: TGTGCCAGCAAACGTCGACTAGCGGGACAAGAGACCCAGTACTTC
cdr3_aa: CASKRRLAGQETQYF

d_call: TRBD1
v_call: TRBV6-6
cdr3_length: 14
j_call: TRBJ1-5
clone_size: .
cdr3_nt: TGTGCCAGCAGTCAGGGACAGCTCTTTCAGCCCCAGCATTTT
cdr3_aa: CASSQGQLFQPQHF

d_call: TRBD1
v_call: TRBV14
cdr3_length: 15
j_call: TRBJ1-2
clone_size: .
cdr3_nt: TGTGCCAGCAGCCAGACGGACAGGGGTTCGCCTGGCTACACCTTC
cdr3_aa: CASSQTDRGSPGYTF

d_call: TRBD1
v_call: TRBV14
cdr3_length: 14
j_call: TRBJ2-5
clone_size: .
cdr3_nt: TGTGCCAGCAGCCAAGAGGACAGGGTAAAGACCCAGTACTTC
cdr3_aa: CASSQEDRVKTQYF

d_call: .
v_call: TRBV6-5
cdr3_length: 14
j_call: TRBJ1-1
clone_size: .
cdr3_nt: TGTGCCAGCAGTAAAGACAAGCCGAACACTGAAGCTTTCTTT
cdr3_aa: CASSKDKPNTEAFF

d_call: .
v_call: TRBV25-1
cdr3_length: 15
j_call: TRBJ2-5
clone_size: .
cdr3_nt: TGTGCCAGCAGTGTGGCAGGCCACTTGGTCGAGACCCAGTACTTC
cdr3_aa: CASSVAGHLVETQYF

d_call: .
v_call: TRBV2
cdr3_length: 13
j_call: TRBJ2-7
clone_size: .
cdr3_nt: TGTGCCAGCAGTCTCCCGGTCCGGGACGAGCAGTACTTC
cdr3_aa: CASSLPVRDEQYF

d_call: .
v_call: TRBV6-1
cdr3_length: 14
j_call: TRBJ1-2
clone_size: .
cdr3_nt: TGTGCCAGCAGTGATTGGCCCCAAAACTATGGCTACACCTTC
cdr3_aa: CASSDWPQNYGYTF

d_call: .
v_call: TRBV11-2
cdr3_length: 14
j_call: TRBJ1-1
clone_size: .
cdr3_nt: TGTGCCAGCAGCGGCGATCTCAGCGACACTGAAGCTTTCTTT
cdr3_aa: CASSGDLSDTEAFF

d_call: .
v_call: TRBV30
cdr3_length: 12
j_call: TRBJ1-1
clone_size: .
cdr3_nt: TGTGCCTGGAGTATTAAAGGGGTGGTAGCTTTCTTT
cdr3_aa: CAWSIKGVVAFF

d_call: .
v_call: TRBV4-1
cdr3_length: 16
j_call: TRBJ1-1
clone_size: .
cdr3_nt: TGCGCCAGCAGCCAAGATTTAAGGGGTTTCAACACTGAAGCTTTCTTT
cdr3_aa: CASSQDLRGFNTEAFF

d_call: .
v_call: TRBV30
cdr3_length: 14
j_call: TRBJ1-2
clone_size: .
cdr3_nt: TGTGCCTGGAGTGGACCGCCCGGGAACTATGGCTACACCTTC
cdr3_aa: CAWSGPPGNYGYTF

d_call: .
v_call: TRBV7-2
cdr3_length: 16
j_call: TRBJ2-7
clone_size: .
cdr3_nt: TGTGCCAGCAGCCCCCTCGCCGAAACCGGGGAGGACGAGCAGTACTTC
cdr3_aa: CASSPLAETGEDEQYF

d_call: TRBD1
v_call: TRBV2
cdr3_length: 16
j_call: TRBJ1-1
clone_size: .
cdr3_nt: TGTGCCAGCAGTGGGGGGACAGGGGGCGCGGGAACTGAAGCTTTCTTT
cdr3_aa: CASSGGTGGAGTEAFF

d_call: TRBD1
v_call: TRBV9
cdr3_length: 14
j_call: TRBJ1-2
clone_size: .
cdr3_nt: TGTGCCAGCAGCCCCAGGGGACAGGGCAATGGCTACACCTTC
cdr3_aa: CASSPRGQGNGYTF

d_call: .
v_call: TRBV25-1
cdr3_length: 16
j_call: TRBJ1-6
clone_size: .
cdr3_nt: TGTGCCAGCAGTGCCGGACAGAGCTCCTATAATTCACCCCTCCACTTT
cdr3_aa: CASSAGQSSYNSPLHF

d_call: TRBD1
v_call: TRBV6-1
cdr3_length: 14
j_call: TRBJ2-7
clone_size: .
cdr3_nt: TGTGCCAGCAGTGAGGACAGGGGGTATTACGAGCAGTACTTC
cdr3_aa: CASSEDRGYYEQYF